The 11 T cell receptor beta chains presented below share a single source sample, sequenced in a study of T-cell reconstitution after alpha-beta-depleted transplantation in children. Unique molecular identifiers were built into the TCRbeta library. MiXCR, applied by TCRdb to the PCR reads, yields one record per CDR3 protein. The table includes about 540,000 distinct CDR3 sequences, roughly 18% detected once. This sample comprised PBMCs from the stem cell graft donor, obtained from the stem cell graft. The receptor source for this set is a human donor who donated a stem cell graft to a child with acute lymphoblastic leukemia.

The J gene is TRBJ2-3, the V gene TRBV3-1; 7 bases line up with TRBD2. The CDR3 is 17 amino acids. With V trimmed by 0 bases and J by 2 bases, 8 bases remained unmatched. CDR1 is LGHDT and CDR2 is YNNKEL in the germline V gene (reference sequence). The CDR3 DNA reads TGTGCCAGCAGCCAAGATTGGGCGGGAGCTGACACAGATACGCAGTATTTT. As protein: CASSQDWAGADTDTQYF.

The gene calls are TRBV7-9 and TRBJ1-6; D gene ambiguous. Trimming removed 5 bases at V and 8 bases at J, with 13 bases between. This CDR3 has 14 amino acids. The germline V gene encodes CDR1 SEHNR and CDR2 FQNEAQ (reference sequence). For the CDR3, the DNA is TGTGCCAGCAGCAGTTGGGCCGAGGATTCACCCCTCCACTTT. It codes for CASSSWAEDSPLHF.

The J gene is TRBJ2-2, the V gene TRBV7-9; 8 bases match TRBD1. V lost 3 bases and J lost 1; bases outside the gene matches: 1. The CDR3 extends over 15 amino acids. CDR1 is SEHNR, CDR2 FQNEAQ, per germline (reference sequence). The CDR3 loop is CASSFGTGNTGELFF. In nucleotides, the CDR3 is TGTGCCAGCAGCTTCGGGACAGGGAACACCGGGGAGCTGTTTTTT.

This sequence joins TRBV2 and TRBJ1-1; 7 bases align to TRBD1. V trimming: 4 bases; J trimming: 4 bases; junction bases outside the gene matches: 9. There are 15 residues in the CDR3. Germline V gene lookup returns CDR1 SNHLY and CDR2 FYNNEI. The CDR3 DNA follows: TGTGCCAGCAGTGGGGTGACAGGGAGGGCCACTGAAGCTTTCTTT. Protein sequence: CASSGVTGRATEAFF.

CDR3 amino acids: CASSGQGSIYEQYF. The CDR3 region has the DNA TGTGCCAGCAGCGGACAGGGAAGTATCTACGAGCAGTACTTC. The genes are TRBV5-4 and TRBJ2-7, with TRBD1 identical over 8 bases. CDR1 is SGHNT and CDR2 is YYREEE in the germline V gene (reference sequence). J was trimmed by 3 bases and V by 4 bases; bases with no gene match: 6. The CDR3 loop spans 14 amino acids. Based on the CDR3 plus reference TRBV5-4 and TRBJ2-7, the full variable domain is ETGVTQSPTHLIKTRGQQVTLRCSSQSGHNTVSWYQQALGQGPQFIFQYYREEENGRGNFPPRFSGLQFPNYSSELNVNALELDDSALYLCASSGQGSIYEQYFGPGTRLTVT.

This clonotype was picked up a small number of times. CDR3 residues: CASSYGDSSYEQYF. CDR3 sequence (DNA): TGTGCCAGCAGTTACGGGGACAGCTCCTACGAGCAGTACTTC. This chain connects TRBV6-5 to TRBJ2-7; 7 bases align to TRBD1. Germline assignment: CDR1 MNHEY and CDR2 SVGAGI. J gave up 0 bases and V 2 bases, and 1 base lay outside the gene matches. The CDR3 loop spans 14 amino acids.

This clonotype was seen a handful of times. The chain is built from TRBV20-1 and TRBJ2-7, with a weak D call TRBD1 (6 bases). Germline-derived CDR1 and CDR2 are DFQATT and SNEGSKA (reference sequence). V was pared by 2 bases and J by 5 bases, with 13 bases between. This CDR3 region has 13 residues. CDR3 sequence (DNA): TGCAGTGCTAGACGGCAGGGGTCCCACGAGCAGTACTTC. Translation gives CSARRQGSHEQYF.

The chain is built from TRBV7-9 and TRBJ2-2; TRBD1 aligns across 9 bases. There are 16 residues in the CDR3. The ends lost 10 bases at V and 3 bases at J; junction bases unmatched: 12. From germline, CDR1 is SEHNR and CDR2 FQNEAQ (reference sequence). This CDR3 reads CATDIDRDRDTGELFF. CDR3 DNA: TGTGCCACCGATATTGACCGGGACAGGGACACCGGGGAGCTGTTTTTT.

This clonotype was seen at least ten times. The J gene is TRBJ1-1, the V gene TRBV5-1; tentatively, D is TRBD1 (6 bases). The CDR3 has 16 amino acids. The V gene lost 4 bases and the J gene lost 4 bases, with 20 bases spanning the gap. Germline loops: CDR1 SGHRS, CDR2 YFSETQ. The CDR3 sequence is CASSPDSTLGFTEAFF. CDR3 nucleotides: TGCGCCAGCAGCCCGGACAGCACATTGGGCTTCACTGAAGCTTTCTTT. Looking up the rest from reference TRBV5-1 and TRBJ1-1 gives the full variable domain: KAGVTQTPRYLIKTRGQQVTLSCSPISGHRSVSWYQQTPGQGLQFLFEYFSETQRNKGNFPGRFSGRQFSNSRSEMNVSTLELGDSALYLCASSPDSTLGFTEAFFGQGTRLTVV.

V usage is TRBV9 and J usage is TRBJ2-5; 8 bases are shared with TRBD2. Unmatched junction bases numbered 8, after V lost 3 bases and J lost 4 bases. Looked up from germline, CDR1 is SGDLS and CDR2 is YYNGEE. This CDR3 spans 15 amino acids. The CDR3 nucleotides are TGTGCCAGCAGCGCATACGGACTAGCTGGAGAGACCCAGTACTTC. Translated, it gives CASSAYGLAGETQYF. Using reference TRBV9 and TRBJ2-5 for the parts outside the CDR3, the full variable domain is DSGVTQTPKHLITATGQRVTLRCSPRSGDLSVYWYQQSLDQGLQFLIQYYNGEERAKGNILERFSAQQFPDLHSELNLSSLELGDSALYFCASSAYGLAGETQYFGPGTRLLVL.

The rearrangement links TRBV4-1 to TRBJ2-7; 7 nucleotides agree with TRBD1. The J segment lost 3 bases and the V segment lost 3 bases, leaving 5 bases of the junction unmatched. The CDR3 has 14 residues. The germline V gene has CDR1 MGHRA and CDR2 YSYEKL. CDR3 bases: TGCGCCAGCAGCCATGGGACAGCTCTCTACGAGCAGTACTTC. Protein product: CASSHGTALYEQYF.